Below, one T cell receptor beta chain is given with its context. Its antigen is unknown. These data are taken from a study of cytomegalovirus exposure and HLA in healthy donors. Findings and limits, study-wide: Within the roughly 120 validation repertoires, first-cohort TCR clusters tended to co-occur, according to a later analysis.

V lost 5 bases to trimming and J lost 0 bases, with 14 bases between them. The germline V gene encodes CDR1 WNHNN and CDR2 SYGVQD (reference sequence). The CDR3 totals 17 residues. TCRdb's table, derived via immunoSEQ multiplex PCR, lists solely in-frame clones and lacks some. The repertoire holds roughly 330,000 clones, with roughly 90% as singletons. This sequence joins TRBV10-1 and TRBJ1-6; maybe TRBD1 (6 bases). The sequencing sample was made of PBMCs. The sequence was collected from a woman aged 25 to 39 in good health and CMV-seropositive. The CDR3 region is CASSPRTEHSYNSPLHF. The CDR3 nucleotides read TGCGCCAGCAGTCCCCGGACAGAACACTCCTATAATTCACCCCTCCACTTT.